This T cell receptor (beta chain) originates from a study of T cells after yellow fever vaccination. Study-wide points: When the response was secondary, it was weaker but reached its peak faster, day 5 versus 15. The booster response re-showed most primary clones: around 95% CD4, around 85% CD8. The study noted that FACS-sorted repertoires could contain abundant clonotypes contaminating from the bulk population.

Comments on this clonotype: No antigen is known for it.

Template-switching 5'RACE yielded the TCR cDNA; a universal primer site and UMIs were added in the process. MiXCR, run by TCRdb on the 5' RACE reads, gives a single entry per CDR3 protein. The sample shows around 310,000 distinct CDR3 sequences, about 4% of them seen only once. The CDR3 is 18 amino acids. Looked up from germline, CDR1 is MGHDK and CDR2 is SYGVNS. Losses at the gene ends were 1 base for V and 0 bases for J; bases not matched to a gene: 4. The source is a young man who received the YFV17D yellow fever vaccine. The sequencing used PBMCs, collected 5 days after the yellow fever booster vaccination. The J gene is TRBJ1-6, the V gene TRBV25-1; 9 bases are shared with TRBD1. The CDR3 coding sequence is TGTGCCAGCAGTGAATCGGGACAGGGTAACTCCTATAATTCACCCCTCCACTTT. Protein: CASSESGQGNSYNSPLHF.